This T cell receptor (beta chain) was documented in a study of human T cells and chemical hapten exposure. Time point noted: pre-sensitization, week 0. Regarding treatment: therapeutic diphenylcyclopropenone sensitization with weekly scalp DPC. The CDR3 is 13 amino acids. V was shortened by 0 bases and J by 5 bases, with 7 bases between the two germline ends. Germline CDR1 is LGHNA and CDR2 is YSLEER. TCRdb reanalysed the RACE reads using MiXCR and keeps one entry per CDR3 protein. The sample yields 40,000 to 50,000 distinct CDR3 sequences, 9.5% to 15% seen once. The origin of this receptor is a woman aged 25 to 39 with alopecia areata. Some clones in this sample may be carry-over from other donors' samples. V usage is TRBV4-3 and J usage is TRBJ1-1; tentatively, D is TRBD1 (5 bases). The sequences come from whole blood, collected in connection with sensitization to the hapten diphenylcyclopropenone (DPC). CDR3 in DNA: TGCGCCAGCAGCCAAGATAGGGGAACTGAAGCTTTCTTT. It yields the protein CASSQDRGTEAFF.